These 24 T cell receptor beta chains came from one sample sequenced in a study of beta chain features in type 1 diabetes. Study-wide points: The study found moderately but significantly shorter TCRB CDR3s in all four CD4+ subsets of Type 1 diabetes patients.

These TCRs are of unknown antigen specificity. The study reverse transcribed the entire isolated RNA, so it sequenced expressed TCRB transcripts. The protocol was immunoSEQ multiplex PCR, while the TCRdb copy is restricted to in-frame clones and leaves out a portion. The sample records about 340,000 clones, about a tenth being singletons. The sample comprised central memory CD4+ T cells from blood. The receptors here all came from a young man with type 1 diabetes.

This clone turned up a few times. This may come from a read error, since a much larger clone is one base off. Other DNA sequences within the sample encode an identical CDR3. The V gene is TRBV7-2, the J gene TRBJ2-1; D is undetermined. Trimming removed 1 base at V and 7 bases at J, with 5 bases between. Germline-derived CDR1 and CDR2 are SGHTA and FQGNSA. The CDR3 extends over 12 amino acids. The CDR3 DNA reads as TGTGCCAGCAGCTTAGGGCGAAATGAGCAGTTCTTC. Translated, it gives CASSLGRNEQFF. Full variable domain (outside the CDR3, taken from reference TRBV7-2 and TRBJ2-1): GAGVSQSPSNKVTEKGKDVELRCDPISGHTALYWYRQSLGQGLEFLIYFQGNSAPDKSGLPSDRFSAERTGGSVSTLTIQRTQQEDSAVYLCASSLGRNEQFFGPGTRLTVL.

About this clone: Different DNA sequences within this sample yield the same CDR3. The chain links TRBV18 to TRBJ1-1; no firm D call. Between the trimmed V and J ends, which lost 2 bases and 1 base, there was a span of 8 bases. This CDR3 has 14 residues. The germline CDR1 and CDR2 sequences are KGHSH and LQKENI. The CDR3: CASSPRTENTEAFF. CDR3 in DNA: TGTGCCAGCTCACCAAGGACGGAGAACACTGAAGCTTTCTTT.

Of note for this clone: A much larger clone lies a single base off, so this may be a read error. DNA of the CDR3: TGTGCCAGCAGCCCGGGACGGATGAACACTGAAGCTTTCTTT. Translation: CASSPGRMNTEAFF. The genes are TRBV7-9 and TRBJ1-1; a possible D gene is TRBD1 (5 bases). V lost 5 bases and J lost 0, with 10 bases in between. Germline-derived CDR1 and CDR2 are SEHNR and FQNEAQ (reference sequence). CDR3 length: 14 amino acids.

The table lists this clone with a few counts. Other DNA sequences from this sample encode an identical CDR3 as well. The rearrangement uses TRBV2 and TRBJ1-1, with D unresolved. The CDR3 is made up of 14 amino acids. Germline V gives CDR1 SNHLY, CDR2 FYNNEI. Trimming pared 4 bases from V and 1 base from J, leaving 10 bases between. Here the CDR3 reads CASSASRSNTEAFF. CDR3 coding DNA: TGTGCCAGCAGTGCTAGCAGATCGAACACTGAAGCTTTCTTT.

This rearrangement joins TRBV5-6 to TRBJ2-5, with 11 bases that match TRBD1. Trimming took 4 bases from V and 1 from J; bases not matched to a gene: 9. The length of the CDR3 is 17 residues. The V gene's germline CDR1 is SGHDT and CDR2 YYEEEE. CDR3 sequence: CASSMGQGVTIQETQYF. As DNA, the CDR3 is TGTGCCAGCAGCATGGGACAGGGGGTTACAATCCAAGAGACCCAGTACTTC.

This rearrangement joins TRBV5-4 to TRBJ2-7; D call uncertain. Looked up from germline, CDR1 is SGHNT and CDR2 is YYREEE (reference sequence). The V end was cut by 2 bases, the J end by 6 bases, with 9 bases between. The CDR3 runs 12 residues. CDR3 residues: CASSFQVTEQYF. In nucleotides, the CDR3 is TGTGCCAGCAGCTTCCAGGTGACCGAGCAGTACTTC.

V gene TRBV7-2 combines with J gene TRBJ2-3; the match to TRBD2 covers 12 bases. With 4 bases clipped from V and 6 bases from J, the junction kept 5 bases outside the gene matches. Per germline, CDR1 SGHTA and CDR2 FQGNSA. The CDR3 sequence is 15 residues long. The CDR3 protein is CASSSRLAGADTQYF. The CDR3, as DNA: TGTGCCAGCAGCTCCCGACTAGCGGGGGCGGATACGCAGTATTTT.

The chain joins TRBV7-8 to TRBJ2-2, with D unresolved. Trimming removed 4 bases at V and 2 bases at J, with 8 bases between. CDR1 is SGHVS and CDR2 is FQNEAQ in the germline V gene. The CDR3 is 14 residues long. CDR3 residues: CASSYTPNTGELFF. CDR3 DNA sequence: TGTGCCAGCAGCTATACTCCCAACACCGGGGAGCTGTTTTTT. The full variable domain, completed using reference TRBV7-8 and TRBJ2-2, is GAGVSQSPRYKVAKRGQDVALRCDPISGHVSLFWYQQALGQGPEFLTYFQNEAQLDKSGLPSDRFFAERPEGSVSTLKIQRTQQEDSAVYLCASSYTPNTGELFFGEGSRLTVL.

This clone has ten or more counts. The genes are TRBV5-4 and TRBJ2-1; 7 bases are a match to TRBD2. With V trimmed by 0 bases and J by 4 bases, 4 bases remained unmatched. Germline values: CDR1 SGHNT, CDR2 YYREEE (reference sequence). This CDR3 region has 15 residues. The CDR3 nucleotides read TGTGCCAGCAGCTTGGCGGCTAGCGGATACAATGAGCAGTTCTTC. The encoded protein is CASSLAASGYNEQFF.

The chain carries TRBV19 and TRBJ1-5, with a tentative D call TRBD1 (6 bases). CDR3 length equals 14 residues. Germline V gives CDR1 LNHDA, CDR2 SQIVND (reference sequence). Trimming took 7 bases from V and 10 from J, leaving 20 bases between them. The CDR3 reads CASTGGQGPLPQHF. The CDR3 bases are TGTGCCAGTACCGGGGGGCAGGGGCCCCTTCCCCAGCATTTT.

The chain recombines TRBV19 with TRBJ2-1; 7 nucleotides line up with TRBD1. Per the germline V gene, CDR1 is LNHDA and CDR2 is SQIVND (reference sequence). Unmatched junction bases numbered 4, after V lost 4 bases and J lost 1 base. This CDR3 region has 15 residues. CDR3 protein: CASSTQGRSYNEQFF. DNA for the CDR3: TGTGCCAGTAGTACACAGGGGCGGTCCTACAATGAGCAGTTCTTC.

The sample holds a few counts of this clone. The rearrangement uses TRBV6-5 and TRBJ2-3; D remains ambiguous. The CDR3 is made up of 14 amino acids. Per the germline V gene, CDR1 is MNHEY and CDR2 is SVGAGI. V was clipped by 6 bases and J by 0 bases, with 10 bases between them. DNA of the CDR3: TGTGCCAGCAGAAGATACGCTAGCACAGATACGCAGTATTTT. This gives the protein CASRRYASTDTQYF.

This clone was seen a handful of times. V usage is TRBV6-1 and J usage is TRBJ1-1; unclear D gene. Trimming shortened V by 7 bases and J by 4 bases, and 13 bases separated the two germline ends. The germline CDR1 and CDR2 sequences are MNHNS and SASEGT. The CDR3 is 13 amino acids. The CDR3 region is CASTAPGGTEAFF. CDR3 DNA: TGTGCCAGCACCGCTCCGGGAGGCACTGAAGCTTTCTTT.

V gene TRBV7-9 combines with J gene TRBJ2-5; possible D gene TRBD1, 5 bases. The CDR3 has 17 amino acids. Germline V gives CDR1 SEHNR, CDR2 FQNEAQ (reference sequence). V lost 5 bases, J lost 7 bases, and 26 bases lay in between. The CDR3 sequence is CASSVAVGAASLGTQYF. The CDR3 DNA is TGTGCCAGCAGCGTCGCCGTAGGGGCAGCCTCATTAGGGACCCAGTACTTC.

This clone was seen at least ten times. The gene calls are TRBV14 and TRBJ2-3; D unresolved. Trimming cost V 3 bases and J 4 bases, with 8 bases left between them. The CDR3 is made up of 13 amino acids. Germline loops: CDR1 SGHDN, CDR2 FVKESK. The CDR3 reads CASSHDLSDTQYF. CDR3 DNA sequence: TGTGCCAGCAGCCACGACTTATCAGATACGCAGTATTTT.

With respect to this clone: Additional DNA sequences in this sample encode the identical CDR3. The rearrangement joins TRBV29-1 to TRBJ2-3; D possibly corresponds to TRBD2 (5 bases). Per the germline V gene, CDR1 is SQVTM and CDR2 is ANQGSEA. Trimming removed 2 bases at V and 6 bases at J, with 12 bases between. The CDR3 runs 13 residues. The CDR3 bases are TGCAGCGTTGAATCCCAGGTAGCGGATACGCAGTATTTT. Its protein is CSVESQVADTQYF.

This chain connects TRBV7-8 to TRBJ1-5; a weak D match, TRBD1 (5 bases). V was cut by 5 bases and J by 6 bases, with 17 bases left in between. Germline V gives CDR1 SGHVS, CDR2 FQNEAQ. The CDR3 has 15 amino acids. The CDR3 spells CASSIVGGRGQPQHF. For the CDR3, the DNA is TGTGCCAGCAGCATAGTCGGGGGGAGAGGTCAGCCCCAGCATTTT.

J is TRBJ2-7 and V is TRBV9, with D unclear. V dropped 4 bases and J dropped 1 base, with 21 bases sitting between them. Germline V gene lookup returns CDR1 SGDLS and CDR2 YYNGEE. The CDR3 has 17 amino acids. The CDR3 DNA is TGTGCCAGCAGCCCTGGGATAGGTGGGATCGTTTCCTACGAGCAGTACTTC. Translated, it gives CASSPGIGGIVSYEQYF.

In DNA form, the CDR3 reads TGTGCCAGCAGTGAGGGCACGGGAGCGCCCCAGCATTTT. As protein: CASSEGTGAPQHF. The chain has TRBV2 and TRBJ1-5; D is unresolved. This CDR3 has 13 amino acids. CDR1 and CDR2 from the germline V gene are SNHLY and FYNNEI. V lost 3 bases to trimming and J lost 9 bases, with 12 bases between them.

A few counts support this clone. The chain employs TRBV6-5 and TRBJ2-7, with a possible D match to TRBD2 (5 bases). Germline CDR1 reads MNHEY; CDR2 reads SVGAGI. The V gene lost 4 bases and the J gene lost 7 bases, with 8 bases spanning the gap. The CDR3 has 11 residues. CDR3 sequence (DNA): TGTGCCAGCAGTTGGCAGCGGGAGCAGTACTTC. It specifies CASSWQREQYF.

The chain is built from TRBV30 and TRBJ2-2, with TRBD1 identical over 9 bases. Germline trimming cut 3 bases from V and 6 bases from J; bases unmatched to any gene: 8. This CDR3 has 15 amino acids. Germline values: CDR1 GTSNPN, CDR2 SVGIG (reference sequence). The CDR3 region has the DNA TGTGCCTGGAGCACCAAGGGACAGGGTTCCGGGGAGCTGTTTTTT. This encodes CAWSTKGQGSGELFF.

The V gene is TRBV5-1, the J gene TRBJ1-1; 7 bases line up with TRBD1. Unmatched junction bases numbered 9, after V lost 5 bases and J lost 5 bases. The germline CDR1 and CDR2 sequences are SGHRS and YFSETQ. This CDR3 is built from 14 residues. This CDR3 is CASRVGGEETEAFF. The CDR3 coding sequence is TGCGCCAGCAGGGTAGGGGGCGAGGAGACTGAAGCTTTCTTT.

This clone was counted a few times. The genes are TRBV7-2 and TRBJ1-2; 7 nucleotides align to TRBD1. The CDR3 consists of 16 residues. The V segment lost 1 base and the J segment 4 bases; nucleotides outside the gene matches: 9. CDR1 is SGHTA, CDR2 FQGNSA, per germline. The CDR3 spells CASSLDLPTGLYGYTF. DNA of the CDR3: TGTGCCAGCAGCTTAGATCTTCCGACAGGGCTCTATGGCTACACCTTC. Complete variable domain (other parts from reference TRBV7-2 and TRBJ1-2): GAGVSQSPSNKVTEKGKDVELRCDPISGHTALYWYRQSLGQGLEFLIYFQGNSAPDKSGLPSDRFSAERTGGSVSTLTIQRTQQEDSAVYLCASSLDLPTGLYGYTFGSGTRLTVV.

The chain couples TRBV10-3 to TRBJ1-5, with TRBD1 matching 7 bases. From germline, CDR1 is ENHRY and CDR2 SYGVKD. V shed 6 bases, J shed 5 bases, and the junction held 1 base outside the gene matches. The CDR3 is 12 residues long. The CDR3 sequence: CAIRGGDQPQHF. The CDR3 DNA reads as TGTGCCATCAGAGGGGGCGATCAGCCCCAGCATTTT.